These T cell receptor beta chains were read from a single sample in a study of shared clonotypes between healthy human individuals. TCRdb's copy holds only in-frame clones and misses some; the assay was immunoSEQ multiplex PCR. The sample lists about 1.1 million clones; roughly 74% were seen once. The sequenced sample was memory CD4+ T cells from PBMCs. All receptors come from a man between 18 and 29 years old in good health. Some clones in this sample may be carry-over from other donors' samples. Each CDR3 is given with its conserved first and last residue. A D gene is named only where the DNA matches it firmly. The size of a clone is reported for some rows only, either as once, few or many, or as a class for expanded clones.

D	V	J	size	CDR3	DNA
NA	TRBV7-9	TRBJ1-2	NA	CASSLAGDYGYTF	TGTGCCAGCAGCTTAGCAGGGGACTATGGCTACACCTTC
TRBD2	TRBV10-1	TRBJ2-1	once	CASRPTSGRGNEQFF	TGCGCCAGCAGACCGACTAGCGGGAGGGGAAATGAGCAGTTCTTC
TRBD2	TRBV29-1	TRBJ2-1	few	CSVEAPGLLYNEQFF	TGCAGCGTTGAAGCCCCGGGACTACTATACAATGAGCAGTTCTTC
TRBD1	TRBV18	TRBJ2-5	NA	CASSPPGQGQETQYF	TGTGCCAGCTCACCACCGGGACAGGGCCAAGAGACCCAGTACTTC
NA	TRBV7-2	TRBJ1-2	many	CASSPQSTGSYGYTF	TGTGCCAGCAGCCCACAAAGTACAGGGTCCTATGGCTACACCTTC
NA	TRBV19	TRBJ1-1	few	CASSPGQKNTEAFF	TGTGCCAGTAGTCCCGGACAGAAGAACACTGAAGCTTTCTTT
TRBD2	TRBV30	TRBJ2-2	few	CAWDRTSGKSGELFF	TGTGCCTGGGATCGGACTAGCGGGAAATCCGGGGAGCTGTTTTTT
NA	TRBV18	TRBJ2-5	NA	CASSPPSTRETQYF	TGTGCCAGCTCACCACCTTCAACTCGAGAGACCCAGTACTTC
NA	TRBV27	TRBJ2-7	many	CASSPRAGPGYEQYF	TGTGCCAGCAGTCCCCGCGCAGGGCCGGGCTACGAGCAGTACTTC
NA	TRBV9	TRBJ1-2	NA	CASSPKREELILNYGYTF	TGTGCCAGCAGCCCCAAAAGGGAGGAGTTGATACTTAACTATGGCTACACCTTC
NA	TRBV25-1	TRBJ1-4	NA	CASSSSWARSNEKLFF	TGTGCCAGCAGCTCCTCGTGGGCACGATCAAATGAAAAACTGTTTTTT
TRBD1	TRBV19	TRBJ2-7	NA	CASSRGTGGFYEQYF	TGTGCCAGTAGTAGAGGGACAGGGGGCTTTTACGAGCAGTACTTC
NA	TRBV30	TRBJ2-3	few	CAWSRGFSTDTQYF	TGTGCCTGGTCCAGGGGATTTTCCACAGATACGCAGTATTTT
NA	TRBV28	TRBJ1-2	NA	CASSLTRVYGYTF	TGTGCCAGCAGTTTAACCCGCGTCTATGGCTACACCTTC
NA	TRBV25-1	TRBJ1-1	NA	CASRRQAEAFF	TGTGCCAGCAGGAGACAGGCTGAAGCTTTCTTT
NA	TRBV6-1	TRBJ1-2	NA	CASSVDGTYGYTF	TGTGCCAGCAGTGTTGACGGCACCTATGGCTACACCTTC
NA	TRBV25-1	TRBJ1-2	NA	CASSDWGNGGYTF	TGTGCCAGCAGTGACTGGGGGAACGGCGGCTACACCTTC
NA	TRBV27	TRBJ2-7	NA	CASSLKDSSYEQYF	TGTGCCAGCAGTTTAAAGGACAGCTCCTACGAGCAGTACTTC